This T cell receptor (beta chain) was retrieved from a study of T-cell reconstitution after alpha-beta-depleted transplantation in children. Study results and caveats: It was newly produced T cells that mostly accounted for T-cell counts and diversity one year after transplant. After transplant, at about two months, alpha-beta T cells were reportedly derived from several hundred expanded graft clones. In some patients, recipient T cells and intrathymic progenitors surviving conditioning explained high day-60 diversity.

Construction of the TCRbeta library involved unique molecular identifiers. MiXCR, applied by TCRdb to the PCR reads, yields one record per CDR3 protein. The sample shows fewer than 1 million distinct CDR3 sequences, roughly 15% of them seen only once. CDR1 SEHNR and CDR2 FQNEAQ come from the germline V gene (reference sequence). The CDR3 covers 14 residues. V was clipped by 5 bases and J by 3 bases; unmatched bases: 2. As to this clonotype: Its target is not known.

This material consisted of PBMCs, mostly from graft donor cells, taken 360 days after TCRalphabeta/CD19-depleted stem cell transplant. The TCR sequence derives from a male patient younger than 18 who had a stem cell transplant for acute lymphoblastic leukemia, so the T cells may come from the graft donor. The rearrangement joins TRBV7-9 to TRBJ2-1; 9 bases match TRBD2. CDR3 protein: CASSMTSGYNEQFF. The DNA for the CDR3 is TGTGCCAGCAGCATGACTAGCGGCTACAATGAGCAGTTCTTC.